The rows below give T cell receptor beta chains drawn from one sample of a study of T-cell memory formation after mild COVID-19. TCRdb re-derived calls from the 5' RACE reads in MiXCR, one entry per CDR3 protein. The sample has around 35,000 distinct CDR3 sequences, 7% to 8% seen once. Specimen: PBMCs or a T cell subset sorted from them (not recorded which). Source of these receptors: a man aged 18 to 29 who had mild COVID-19 (a few samples of this study predate the infection). Cell type and time point are not known. The CDR3 runs from the conserved cysteine through the conserved F or W. A D gene is named only where the DNA matches it firmly. Size is stated for part of the rows, as once, few or many counts, or as a class when the clone is expanded.

d_call: .; clone_size: many; v_call: TRBV5-1; j_call: TRBJ1-1; cdr3_aa: CASSPVPPGPNTEAFF; cdr3_nt: TGCGCCAGCAGCCCGGTTCCCCCGGGACCGAACACTGAAGCTTTCTTT
d_call: TRBD1; clone_size: many; v_call: TRBV5-1; j_call: TRBJ1-5; cdr3_aa: CASSAGTGDQPQHF; cdr3_nt: TGCGCCAGCAGCGCCGGGACAGGGGATCAGCCCCAGCATTTT
d_call: .; clone_size: few; v_call: TRBV7-6; j_call: TRBJ2-3; cdr3_aa: CASSLVGGPDTQYF; cdr3_nt: TGTGCCAGCAGCTTAGTTGGAGGGCCAGATACGCAGTATTTT
d_call: .; clone_size: many; v_call: TRBV25-1; j_call: TRBJ1-5; cdr3_aa: CASTGERGGNQPQHF; cdr3_nt: TGTGCCAGCACCGGAGAAAGGGGAGGCAATCAGCCCCAGCATTTT
d_call: .; clone_size: many; v_call: TRBV4-3; j_call: TRBJ1-5; cdr3_aa: CASSQDLGGSYNQPQHF; cdr3_nt: TGCGCCAGCAGCCAAGATCTTGGAGGCAGCTACAATCAGCCCCAGCATTTT
d_call: .; clone_size: many; v_call: TRBV5-1; j_call: TRBJ1-1; cdr3_aa: CASSVQVFNAEAFF; cdr3_nt: TGCGCCAGCAGCGTACAGGTATTCAACGCTGAAGCTTTCTTT
d_call: TRBD1; clone_size: .; v_call: TRBV2; j_call: TRBJ2-2; cdr3_aa: CASSRQGPRVGELFF; cdr3_nt: TGTGCCAGTTCGCGACAGGGGCCAAGGGTCGGGGAGCTGTTTTTT
d_call: .; clone_size: many; v_call: TRBV7-2; j_call: TRBJ2-5; cdr3_aa: CASSLQYQETQYF; cdr3_nt: TGTGCCAGCAGCTTACAGTACCAAGAGACCCAGTACTTC
d_call: TRBD1; clone_size: many; v_call: TRBV5-6; j_call: TRBJ2-1; cdr3_aa: CASSLKDRVTNEQFF; cdr3_nt: TGTGCCAGCAGCTTGAAGGACAGGGTCACCAATGAGCAGTTCTTC
d_call: .; clone_size: many; v_call: TRBV4-1; j_call: TRBJ1-1; cdr3_aa: CASSHRGKTAEDTEAFF; cdr3_nt: TGCGCCAGCAGCCACCGGGGGAAGACGGCAGAGGACACTGAAGCTTTCTTT
d_call: .; clone_size: few; v_call: TRBV21-1; j_call: TRBJ1-6; cdr3_aa: CASSTRQGVSSPLHF; cdr3_nt: TGTGCCAGCAGCACAAGACAGGGTGTAAGTTCACCCCTCCACTTT
d_call: TRBD1; clone_size: .; v_call: TRBV14; j_call: TRBJ1-3; cdr3_aa: CASSRQGARGNTIYF; cdr3_nt: TGTGCCAGCAGCAGACAGGGGGCTCGTGGAAACACCATATATTTT
d_call: TRBD1; clone_size: many; v_call: TRBV20-1; j_call: TRBJ2-3; cdr3_aa: CSASEPDRGADTQYF; cdr3_nt: TGCAGTGCTAGCGAACCCGACAGGGGCGCAGATACGCAGTATTTT
d_call: .; clone_size: many; v_call: TRBV19; j_call: TRBJ1-2; cdr3_aa: CASSIERVGYTF; cdr3_nt: TGTGCCAGTAGTATCGAAAGGGTTGGCTACACCTTC
d_call: .; clone_size: many; v_call: TRBV6-5; j_call: TRBJ2-1; cdr3_aa: CASSYSRWSYNEQFF; cdr3_nt: TGTGCCAGCAGTTACTCTAGGTGGTCCTACAATGAGCAGTTCTTC
d_call: TRBD1; clone_size: many; v_call: TRBV6-6; j_call: TRBJ1-3; cdr3_aa: CASSHLPGQSSGNTIYF; cdr3_nt: TGTGCCAGCAGTCATCTACCGGGACAGAGCTCTGGAAACACCATATATTTT